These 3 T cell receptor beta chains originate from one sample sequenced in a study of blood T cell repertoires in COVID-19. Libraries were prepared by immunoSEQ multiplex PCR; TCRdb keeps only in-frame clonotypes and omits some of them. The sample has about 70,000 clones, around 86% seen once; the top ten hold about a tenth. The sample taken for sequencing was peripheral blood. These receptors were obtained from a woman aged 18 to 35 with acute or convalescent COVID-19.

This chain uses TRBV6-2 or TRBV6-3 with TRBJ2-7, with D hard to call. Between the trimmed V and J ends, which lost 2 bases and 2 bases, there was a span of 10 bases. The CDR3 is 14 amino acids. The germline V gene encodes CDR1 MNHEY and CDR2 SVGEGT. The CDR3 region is CASSYPHRTYEQYF. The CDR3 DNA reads TGTGCCAGCAGTTACCCGCACAGAACCTACGAGCAGTACTTC.

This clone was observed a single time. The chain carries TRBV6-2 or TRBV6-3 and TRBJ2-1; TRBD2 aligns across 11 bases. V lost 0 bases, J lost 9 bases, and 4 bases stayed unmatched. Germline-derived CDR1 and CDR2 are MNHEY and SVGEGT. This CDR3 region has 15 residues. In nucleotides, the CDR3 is TGTGCCAGCAGTTACTCCACTAGCGGGAGCACTGAGCAGTTCTTC. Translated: CASSYSTSGSTEQFF.

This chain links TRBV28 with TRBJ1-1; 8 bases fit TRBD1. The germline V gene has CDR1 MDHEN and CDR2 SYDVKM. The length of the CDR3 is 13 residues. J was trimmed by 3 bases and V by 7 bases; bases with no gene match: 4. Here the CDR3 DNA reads TGTGCCAGCAATAACAGGGGGTACACTGAAGCTTTCTTT. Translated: CASNNRGYTEAFF.